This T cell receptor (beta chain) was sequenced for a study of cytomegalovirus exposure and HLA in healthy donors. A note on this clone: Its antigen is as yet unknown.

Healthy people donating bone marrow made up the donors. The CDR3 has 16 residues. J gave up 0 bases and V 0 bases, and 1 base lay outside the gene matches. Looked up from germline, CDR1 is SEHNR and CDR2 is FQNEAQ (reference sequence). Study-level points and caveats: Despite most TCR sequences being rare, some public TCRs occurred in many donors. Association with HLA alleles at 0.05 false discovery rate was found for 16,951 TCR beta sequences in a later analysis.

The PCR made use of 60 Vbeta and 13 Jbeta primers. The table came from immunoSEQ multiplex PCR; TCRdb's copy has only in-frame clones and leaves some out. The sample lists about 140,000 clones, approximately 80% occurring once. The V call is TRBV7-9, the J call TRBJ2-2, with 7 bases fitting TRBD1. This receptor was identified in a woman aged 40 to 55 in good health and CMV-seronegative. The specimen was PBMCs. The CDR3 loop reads CASSLATGPNTGELFF. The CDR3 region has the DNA TGTGCCAGCAGCTTAGCGACAGGGCCGAACACCGGGGAGCTGTTTTTT.